The rows below give T cell receptor beta chains drawn from one sample of a study of blood T cell repertoires in COVID-19. The table came from immunoSEQ multiplex PCR; TCRdb's copy has only in-frame clones and leaves some out. This sample has 55,000 to 90,000 clones; around 81% occur once, and the top ten carry 4.5%. Sequenced sample: peripheral blood. The source is a woman in her sixties or seventies with acute or convalescent COVID-19. Both conserved end residues are part of each CDR3. A D gene is named only where the DNA matches it firmly. Clone size is shown for a subset of rows, as once, few, many or a class of expanded clone.

cdr3_nt cdr3_aa j_call clone_size v_call d_call
TGTGCCAGCAATGAACAGGGCATGAACACTGAAGCTTTCTTT CASNEQGMNTEAFF TRBJ1-1 - TRBV6-6 -
TGCGCCAGCAGCTTGGTACAGGAGCCCTACGAGCAGTACTTC CASSLVQEPYEQYF TRBJ2-7 - TRBV5-1 -
TGTGCCAGCAACTGGCGCGGGGGAGCCGGGGAGCTGTTTTTT CASNWRGGAGELFF TRBJ2-2 - TRBV6-5 TRBD2
TGCGCCAGCAGCCAAGATGGGAACAGGCCGCAGTACTTC CASSQDGNRPQYF TRBJ2-7 - TRBV4-1 -
TGTGCCAGCAGCCCCGGGTGGGGAGCTGGCTACACCTTC CASSPGWGAGYTF TRBJ1-2 - TRBV7-3 -
TGTGCCAGCAGTCTATTAAACACTGAAGCTTTCTTT CASSLLNTEAFF TRBJ1-1 - TRBV12-3/TRBV12-4 -
TGTGCCAGCAGTACAGGGCTTATGAACACTGAAGCTTTCTTT CASSTGLMNTEAFF TRBJ1-1 - TRBV6-5 -
TGTGCCAGCAGCCCCACGTCGGGGGACACAGATACGCAGTATTTT CASSPTSGDTDTQYF TRBJ2-3 few TRBV7-3 -
TGTGCCAGTAGTATAGAGGCCCGCTCTGGAAACACCATATATTTT CASSIEARSGNTIYF TRBJ1-3 - TRBV19 -
TGTGCCATCAGTCCCGCAGGGGGCACCGGGGAGCTGTTTTTT CAISPAGGTGELFF TRBJ2-2 - TRBV10-3 TRBD1
TGTGCCAGTTTCCTGGACAGGGCAGGGGGGAATGAGCAGTTCTTC CASFLDRAGGNEQFF TRBJ2-1 once TRBV2 TRBD1
TGCGCCAGCAGCGCGTTACCCCGGGACACCAACACTGAAGCTTTCTTT CASSALPRDTNTEAFF TRBJ1-1 - TRBV5-1 -
TGTGCCAGCAGCCGAGATGGGGACAGGTATGGCTACACCTTC CASSRDGDRYGYTF TRBJ1-2 - TRBV4-2 TRBD1
TGTGCCTGGAGTGGAGGGCCCAATCAGCCCCAGCATTTT CAWSGGPNQPQHF TRBJ1-5 - TRBV30 -
TGCGCCAGCAGCTTGCAGGGCGACTATGGCTACACCTTC CASSLQGDYGYTF TRBJ1-2 - TRBV5-1 -
TGTGCCAGCAGCGTAGGAGGGCGGGCCACCGGGGAGCTGTTTTTT CASSVGGRATGELFF TRBJ2-2 - TRBV9 -
TGTGCCAGCAAGACTTGCGGGGGGCCAAACACTGAAGCTTTCTTT CASKTCGGPNTEAFF TRBJ1-1 - TRBV5-7 -
TGTGCCAGCAGCTTAGATCAGTTCAGGATTGGGCAGTACTTC CASSLDQFRIGQYF TRBJ2-7 - TRBV7-9 -
TGCGCCAGCAGCCCCCAGAGAATGGGACAGGGACATGGCTACACCTTC CASSPQRMGQGHGYTF TRBJ1-2 - TRBV5-1 TRBD1
TGCGCCAGCAGCTTGGGGACTAGAAACAGCGAGCAGTACTTC CASSLGTRNSEQYF TRBJ2-7 - TRBV5-1 TRBD2
TGTGCCAGCTCTAAGACAGGGGTGAATGAAAAACTGTTTTTT CASSKTGVNEKLFF TRBJ1-4 - TRBV18 TRBD1
TGTGCCAGCTCGGGGACAGGGGTAAATGAGCAGTTCTTC CASSGTGVNEQFF TRBJ2-1 - TRBV9 TRBD1
TGTGCCAGCAGCTTAGAAGGGACTAGCAAGTACACCGGGGAGCTGTTTTTT CASSLEGTSKYTGELFF TRBJ2-2 - TRBV7-9 TRBD2
TGTGCCACCAGTGATTTTGGAGGGACTGAAGCTTTCTTT CATSDFGGTEAFF TRBJ1-1 few TRBV24-1 -
TGTGCCAGTAGTATAGGGGGGACAGCGAACACTGAAGCTTTCTTT CASSIGGTANTEAFF TRBJ1-1 - TRBV19 TRBD1
TGTGCCAGCAGCCAAGATCCGACAGGGGAAAACATTCAGTACTTC CASSQDPTGENIQYF TRBJ2-4 once TRBV4-2 TRBD1
TGTGCCTGGAGTTTCACTTATGGCTACACCTTC CAWSFTYGYTF TRBJ1-2 - TRBV30 -
TGCGCCAGCAGCCAAGATGGAGGGAGGGGTTTGGGGTATGGCTACACCTTC CASSQDGGRGLGYGYTF TRBJ1-2 - TRBV4-1 -
TGTGCCAGCAGGAGAGATAGCAATCAGCCCCAGCATTTT CASRRDSNQPQHF TRBJ1-5 - TRBV27 -
TGTGCCACCAGTGATTTCGGGCAGGGGAGAGGCAATGAGCAGTTCTTC CATSDFGQGRGNEQFF TRBJ2-1 - TRBV24-1 -
TGTGCCTGGAGTGAGAGGGGGCGCGGAGACAATCAGCCCCAGCATTTT CAWSERGRGDNQPQHF TRBJ1-5 - TRBV30 TRBD1
TGTGCCAGCAGCGTACGGGAGGGAGTAGGTGGAAACACCATATATTTT CASSVREGVGGNTIYF TRBJ1-3 - TRBV9 -
TGTGCCAGCAGCCAAGAGTTAGAGAGCTCCTATAATTCACCCCTCCACTTT CASSQELESSYNSPLHF TRBJ1-6 few TRBV4-2 -
TGTGCCAGCAGCCGGACTAGCCAAGACCACAATGAGCAGTTCTTC CASSRTSQDHNEQFF TRBJ2-1 - TRBV11-3 TRBD2
TGTGCCAGCAGCCCGGACGGCGGAGGGCAGCCCCAGCATTTT CASSPDGGGQPQHF TRBJ1-5 - TRBV5-5 -
TGTGCCATCAGAAAACGGGGGGGCGTGGACGAGCAGTACTTC CAIRKRGGVDEQYF TRBJ2-7 once TRBV10-3 TRBD2
TGTGCCAGCAGCTCGGACAGGGGTGATCAGCCCCAGCATTTT CASSSDRGDQPQHF TRBJ1-5 - TRBV11-2 TRBD1
TGTGCCAGCAGCTCCAGGGTCCAGGGGGAGCAGTACTTC CASSSRVQGEQYF TRBJ2-7 - TRBV6-2/TRBV6-3 -
TGCAGTGCTAGTCACAGGGGGCGTAATTCACCCCTCCACTTT CSASHRGRNSPLHF TRBJ1-6 few TRBV20-1 TRBD1
TGTGCCAGCAGCCGACAGGGGGGTAATGAAAAACTGTTTTTT CASSRQGGNEKLFF TRBJ1-4 - TRBV11-2 TRBD1
TGCACCAGCAGCCAAGATCACGGACAACGGCAGTACTTC CTSSQDHGQRQYF TRBJ2-7 - TRBV1 -
TGTGCCAGCAGTCCAGTTGTGAACACTGAAGCTTTCTTT CASSPVVNTEAFF TRBJ1-1 once TRBV27 -
TGTGCCAGCAGCCAAGCGGGGGGGACTAAGAATGAGCAGTTCTTC CASSQAGGTKNEQFF TRBJ2-1 - TRBV3-1/TRBV3-2 TRBD2
TGTGCCAGCTCCCTTAGCGGCTCTCTTATCTGGAACACCGGGGAGCTGTTTTTT CASSLSGSLIWNTGELFF TRBJ2-2 - TRBV18 -
TGTGCCATCAGAGCGGGGCCCCCAGATTATACGCAGTATTTT CAIRAGPPDYTQYF TRBJ2-3 - TRBV10-3 TRBD2
TGTGCCAGTAGTCGACAGGGGGCGCGCCGTGGGTTGTCATATGTCGGGGAGCAGTTCTTC CASSRQGARRGLSYVGEQFF TRBJ2-1 - TRBV19 TRBD1
TGCGCCAGCAGCCACCAAACAACCCCACTGTTTTTT CASSHQTTPLFF TRBJ1-4 - TRBV5-1 -
TGTGCCAGCAGTTTCTCTCGGACAGGAGGCAGTGGCACCTACGAGCAGTACTTC CASSFSRTGGSGTYEQYF TRBJ2-7 - TRBV27 TRBD1
TGTGCCAGCTCACCACTGGCCTCGGAGGCAGATACGCAGTATTTT CASSPLASEADTQYF TRBJ2-3 - TRBV18 -
TGTGCCAGCAAGGCGGGGCCCTGGGATGAGCAGTTCTTC CASKAGPWDEQFF TRBJ2-1 once TRBV6-5 -
TGTGCCAGCAGTCGAGGTATGATCTACACCTTC CASSRGMIYTF TRBJ1-2 - TRBV12-3/TRBV12-4 -
TGTGCCAGCAGCCCCCCCTTAGCGGGCACAGATACGCAGTATTTT CASSPPLAGTDTQYF TRBJ2-3 once TRBV9 -
TGTGCCAGCAGCCAAGTGCCTAATCAAGAGACCCAGTACTTC CASSQVPNQETQYF TRBJ2-5 - TRBV3-1/TRBV3-2 -
TGTGCCACCACCCCCGGGGGGTCGGGAAACACCATATATTTT CATTPGGSGNTIYF TRBJ1-3 - TRBV15 -
TGTGCCAGCAGCTGGAGCGTAGAGGGGGCAGGGGGCTACACCTTC CASSWSVEGAGGYTF TRBJ1-2 - TRBV6-8 TRBD1
TGTGCCAGCAGCTTGGGTTCCAGGGGTTCCTACGAGCAGTACTTC CASSLGSRGSYEQYF TRBJ2-7 - TRBV5-4 -
TGTGCCAGCAGCGTAGGACAGGGGGCAGCTGGAAACACCATATATTTT CASSVGQGAAGNTIYF TRBJ1-3 - TRBV9 TRBD1
TGCGCCAGCAGCTTAAGCGGGACAGGGATCTACGAGCAGTACTTC CASSLSGTGIYEQYF TRBJ2-7 - TRBV5-1 TRBD1
TGTGCCTGGACCCGGAGGACAGGGGTGAACACTGAAGCTTTCTTT CAWTRRTGVNTEAFF TRBJ1-1 - TRBV30 TRBD1
TGTGCCAGTAGTGCGGGACCATACACCGGGGAGCTGTTTTTT CASSAGPYTGELFF TRBJ2-2 once TRBV19 -